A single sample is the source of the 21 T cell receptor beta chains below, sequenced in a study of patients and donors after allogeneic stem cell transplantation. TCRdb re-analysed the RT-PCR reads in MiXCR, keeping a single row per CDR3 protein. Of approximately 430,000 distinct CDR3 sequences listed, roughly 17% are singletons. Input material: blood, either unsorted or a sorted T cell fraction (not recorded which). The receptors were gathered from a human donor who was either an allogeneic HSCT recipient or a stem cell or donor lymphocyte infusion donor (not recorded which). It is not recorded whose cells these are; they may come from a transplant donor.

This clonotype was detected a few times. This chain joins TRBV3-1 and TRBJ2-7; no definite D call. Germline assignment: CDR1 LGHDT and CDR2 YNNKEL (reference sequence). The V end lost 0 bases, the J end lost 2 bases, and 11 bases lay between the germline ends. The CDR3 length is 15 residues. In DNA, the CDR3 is TGTGCCAGCAGCCAAGAAGGGCCAGGCCCCTACGAGCAGTACTTC. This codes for CASSQEGPGPYEQYF.

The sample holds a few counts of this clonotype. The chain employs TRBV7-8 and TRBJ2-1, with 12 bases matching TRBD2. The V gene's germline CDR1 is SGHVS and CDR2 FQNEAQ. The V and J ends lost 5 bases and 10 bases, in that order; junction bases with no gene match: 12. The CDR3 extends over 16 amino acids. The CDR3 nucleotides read TGTGCCAGCAGCGCAGGCCTAGCGGGAGGGACAGGGGAGCAGTTCTTC. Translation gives CASSAGLAGGTGEQFF.

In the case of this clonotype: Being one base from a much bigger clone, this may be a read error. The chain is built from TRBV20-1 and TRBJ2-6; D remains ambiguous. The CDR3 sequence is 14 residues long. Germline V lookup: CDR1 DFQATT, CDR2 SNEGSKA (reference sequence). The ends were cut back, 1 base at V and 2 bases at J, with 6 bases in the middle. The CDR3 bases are TGCAGTGCTAGAGGGGAAGCTGGGGCCAACGTCCTGACTTTC. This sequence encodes CSARGEAGANVLTF.

In nucleotides, the CDR3 is TGTGCCAGCAGTCGGACCGATGGAAACACCATATATTTT. This encodes CASSRTDGNTIYF. The chain couples TRBV2 to TRBJ1-3; D uncertain. V was pared by 5 bases and J by 3 bases, with 8 bases between. Germline V gene data show CDR1 as SNHLY and CDR2 as FYNNEI. CDR3 length: 13 amino acids.

CDR3 amino acids: CAITGRNTGELFF. CDR3 coding DNA: TGTGCCATCACTGGACGGAACACCGGGGAGCTGTTTTTT. This chain joins TRBV2 and TRBJ2-2; the D is unclear. The CDR3 contains 13 residues. Germline V gives CDR1 SNHLY, CDR2 FYNNEI. V lost 10 bases to trimming and J lost 1 base, with 10 bases between them.

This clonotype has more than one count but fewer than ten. The CDR3 nucleotides read TGCGCCAGCAGCCATGACCTAAAACCGGGACCCCACTCTGGAAACACCATATATTTT. Translated: CASSHDLKPGPHSGNTIYF. V gene TRBV4-1 combines with J gene TRBJ1-3; a possible D gene is TRBD1 (5 bases). CDR1 is MGHRA, CDR2 YSYEKL, per germline. This CDR3 is built from 19 residues. V lost 3 bases and J lost 0, with 21 bases in between.

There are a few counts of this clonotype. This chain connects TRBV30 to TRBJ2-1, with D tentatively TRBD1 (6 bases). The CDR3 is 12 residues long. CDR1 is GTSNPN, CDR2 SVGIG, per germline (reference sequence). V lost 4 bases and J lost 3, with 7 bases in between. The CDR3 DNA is TGTGCCTGGACAGGGGTCTACAATGAGCAGTTCTTC. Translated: CAWTGVYNEQFF. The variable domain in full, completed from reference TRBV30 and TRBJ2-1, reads SQTIHQWPATLVQPVGSPLSLECTVEGTSNPNLYWYRQAAGRGLQLLFYSVGIGQISSEVPQNLSASRPQDRQFILSSKKLLLSDSGFYLCAWTGVYNEQFFGPGTRLTVL.

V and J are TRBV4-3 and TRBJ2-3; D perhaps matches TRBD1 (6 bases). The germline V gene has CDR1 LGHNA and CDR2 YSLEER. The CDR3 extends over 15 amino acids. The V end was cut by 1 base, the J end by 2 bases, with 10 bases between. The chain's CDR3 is CASSQGGHFTDTQYF. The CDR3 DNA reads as TGCGCCAGCAGCCAAGGGGGGCATTTCACAGATACGCAGTATTTT.

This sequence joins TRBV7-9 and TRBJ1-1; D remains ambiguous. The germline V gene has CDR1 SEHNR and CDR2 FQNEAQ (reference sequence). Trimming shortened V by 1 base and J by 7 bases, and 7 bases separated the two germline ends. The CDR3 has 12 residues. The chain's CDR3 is CASSLDRDEAFF. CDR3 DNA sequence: TGTGCCAGCAGCTTAGACCGAGATGAAGCTTTCTTT.

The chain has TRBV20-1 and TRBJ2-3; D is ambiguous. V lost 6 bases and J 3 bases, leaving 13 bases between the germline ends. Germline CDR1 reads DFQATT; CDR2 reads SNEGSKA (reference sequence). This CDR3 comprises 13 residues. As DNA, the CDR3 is TGCAGTGCCTTAGAGACGAGAACAGATACGCAGTATTTT. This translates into CSALETRTDTQYF.

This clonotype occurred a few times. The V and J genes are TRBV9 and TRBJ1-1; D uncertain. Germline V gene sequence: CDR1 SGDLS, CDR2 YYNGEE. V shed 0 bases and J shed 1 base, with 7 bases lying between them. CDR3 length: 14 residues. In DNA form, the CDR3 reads TGTGCCAGCAGCGTAGCTTCTCGGAACACTGAAGCTTTCTTT. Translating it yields CASSVASRNTEAFF.

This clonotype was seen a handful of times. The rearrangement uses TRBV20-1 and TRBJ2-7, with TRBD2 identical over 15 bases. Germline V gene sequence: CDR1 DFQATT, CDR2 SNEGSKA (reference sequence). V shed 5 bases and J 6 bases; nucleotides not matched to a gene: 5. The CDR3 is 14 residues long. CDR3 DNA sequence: TGCAGTGCTGGCGGACTAGCGGGAGGGCTCGAGCAGTACTTC. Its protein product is CSAGGLAGGLEQYF.

CDR3 nucleotide sequence: TGTGCCAGCAGTTCACAGGGTTTCGGGCGCTCCTACGAGCAGTACTTC. This codes for CASSSQGFGRSYEQYF. The rearrangement links TRBV12-3 or TRBV12-4 to TRBJ2-7; tentatively, D is TRBD1 (6 bases). The CDR3 spans 16 residues. Trimming cost V 4 bases and J 0 bases, with 16 bases left between them.

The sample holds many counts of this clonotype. The CDR3 spells CSVESTGGLYEQYF. The CDR3 DNA is TGCAGCGTTGAATCGACAGGGGGCCTTTACGAGCAGTACTTC. V is TRBV29-1 and J is TRBJ2-7; 10 nucleotides align to TRBD1. CDR3 length equals 14 residues. The germline V gene has CDR1 SQVTM and CDR2 ANQGSEA. V lost 2 bases to trimming and J lost 4 bases; unmatched junction nucleotides: 5.

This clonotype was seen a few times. The DNA of the CDR3 is TGCGCCAGCAGCGCGGGACTGCAGGGGACTGAAGCTTTCTTT. Its protein product is CASSAGLQGTEAFF. The chain is built from TRBV5-1 and TRBJ1-1; possibly TRBD1 for D (6 bases). The CDR3 contains 14 residues. Germline CDR1 reads SGHRS; CDR2 reads YFSETQ. V was shortened by 4 bases and J by 5 bases, with 15 bases between the two germline ends.

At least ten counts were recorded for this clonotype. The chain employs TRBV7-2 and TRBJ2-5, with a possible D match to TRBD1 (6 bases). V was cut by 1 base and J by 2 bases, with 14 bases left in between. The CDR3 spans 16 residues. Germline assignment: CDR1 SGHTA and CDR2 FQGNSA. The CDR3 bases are TGTGCCAGCAGCTTAGTCGGGACACTCCATCAAGAGACCCAGTACTTC. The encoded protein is CASSLVGTLHQETQYF. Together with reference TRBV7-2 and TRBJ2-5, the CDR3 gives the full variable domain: GAGVSQSPSNKVTEKGKDVELRCDPISGHTALYWYRQSLGQGLEFLIYFQGNSAPDKSGLPSDRFSAERTGGSVSTLTIQRTQQEDSAVYLCASSLVGTLHQETQYFGPGTRLLVL.

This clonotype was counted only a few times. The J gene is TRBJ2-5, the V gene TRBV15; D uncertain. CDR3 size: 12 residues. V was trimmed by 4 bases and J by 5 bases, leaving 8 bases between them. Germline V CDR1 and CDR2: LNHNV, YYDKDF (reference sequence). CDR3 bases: TGTGCCACCAGCACGAGAACCGAGACCCAGTACTTC. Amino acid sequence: CATSTRTETQYF.

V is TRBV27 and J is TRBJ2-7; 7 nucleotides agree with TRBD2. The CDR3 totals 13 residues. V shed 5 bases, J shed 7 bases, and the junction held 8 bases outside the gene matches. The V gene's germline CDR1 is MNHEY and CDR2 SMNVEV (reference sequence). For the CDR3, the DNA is TGTGCCAGCAGTCAAGGACTAGGAGTAGAGCAGTACTTC. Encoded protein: CASSQGLGVEQYF.

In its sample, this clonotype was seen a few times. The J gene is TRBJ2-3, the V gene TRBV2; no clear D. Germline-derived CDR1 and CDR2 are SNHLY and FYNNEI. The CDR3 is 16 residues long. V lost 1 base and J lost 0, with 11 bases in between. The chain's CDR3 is CASSEGNTQSTDTQYF. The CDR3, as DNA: TGTGCCAGCAGTGAAGGGAATACGCAAAGCACAGATACGCAGTATTTT.

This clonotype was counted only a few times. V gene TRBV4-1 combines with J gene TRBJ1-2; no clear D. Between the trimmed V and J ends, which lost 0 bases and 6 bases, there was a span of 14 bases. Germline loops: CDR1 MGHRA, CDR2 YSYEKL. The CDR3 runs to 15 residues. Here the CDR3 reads CASSQDLPGANGYTF. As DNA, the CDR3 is TGCGCCAGCAGCCAAGATCTCCCCGGAGCGAATGGCTACACCTTC.

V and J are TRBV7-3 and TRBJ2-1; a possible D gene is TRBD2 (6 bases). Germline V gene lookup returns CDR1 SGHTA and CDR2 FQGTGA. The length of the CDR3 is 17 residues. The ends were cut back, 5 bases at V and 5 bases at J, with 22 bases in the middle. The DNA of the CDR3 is TGTGCCAGCAGCCTTCGGGGGAGTGCCCTAGGGAACAATGAGCAGTTCTTC. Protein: CASSLRGSALGNNEQFF.